This TCR beta chain was recovered during a study of T cells in Graves' hyperthyroidism and ophthalmopathy. Notes on this clonotype: One junction end does not reproduce the germline sequence, and a read error may be involved.

TCR beta CDR3 regions were amplified from RNA transcripts. Carried out on the TCR CDR3, a first-round RT-PCR used the HTBI primer set. TCRdb used MiXCR to reprocess the multiplex PCR reads, holding one entry per CDR3 protein. The profile shows over 300,000 distinct CDR3 sequences, roughly an eighth of them singletons. CDR1 and CDR2 from the germline V gene are SQVTM and ANQGSEA. The CDR3 loop spans 16 amino acids. This sequence originates from a woman aged 40 to 49 with Graves' ophthalmopathy. This chain connects TRBV29-1 to TRBJ1-2; the match to TRBD1 covers 11 bases. Sample: blood. This CDR3 reads CSVEGTGGSSGRGYTF. CDR3 DNA: TGCAGCGTGGAAGGGACAGGGGGGTCGTCGGGTCGTGGCTACACCTTC.